This T cell receptor (beta chain) is drawn from a study of blood T cell repertoires in COVID-19. Study-wide background: Donors in the United States, Italy and Spain gave samples during acute or convalescent COVID-19. T cells, B-cell-depleted T cells, or PBMCs supplied cDNA or gDNA.

The CDR3 runs to 15 residues. In germline, CDR1 is SGDLS, CDR2 YYNGEE. Trimming shortened V by 0 bases and J by 2 bases, and 10 bases separated the two germline ends. In the authors' methods: Estimates of nucleated cell counts were drawn from the amplification of reference gene primers. Sequencing was performed with immunoSEQ multiplex PCR; in TCRdb, only in-frame clones are kept and a portion is missing. That table furnishes V, J and clone size, whereas the DNA furnished D and trimming. The repertoire holds 200,000 to 250,000 clones, with 80% to 90% as singletons. Input material: peripheral blood. This chain joins TRBV9 and TRBJ2-3, with D unresolved. The TCR was taken from a man aged 50 to 60 with acute or convalescent COVID-19. CDR3 sequence (DNA): TGTGCCAGCAGCGTAGGGCAGGCCCCCACAGATACGCAGTATTTT. Its translation: CASSVGQAPTDTQYF.